This TCR beta chain came from a study of cytomegalovirus exposure and HLA in healthy donors. Study results and limitations: Cytomegalovirus-associated TCR beta chains were listed, numbering 150 to 200. A classifier reportedly called cytomegalovirus status with high sensitivity and specificity. TCR beta V- and J-gene trimming was later associated with a missense DCLRE1C variant.

On this clone: Its specificity is unknown. The same CDR3 also results from other DNA sequences found in this sample.

PCR employed 60 Vbeta and 13 Jbeta primers. The protocol was immunoSEQ multiplex PCR, while the TCRdb copy is restricted to in-frame clones and leaves out a portion. The table records over 150,000 clones, 75% to 85% of them present only once. The V end lost 0 bases, the J end lost 6 bases, and 5 bases lay between the germline ends. The CDR3 is made up of 13 amino acids. CDR1 and CDR2 from the germline V gene are SGHNT and YENEEA. The rearrangement uses TRBV11-3 and TRBJ2-2; unclear D gene. This TCR was recovered from a woman between 40 and 50 years old in good health and CMV-seropositive. Sequencing input: PBMCs. In DNA form, the CDR3 reads TGTGCCAGCAGCTTAGATCGGGCCGGGGAGCTGTTTTTT. Translated: CASSLDRAGELFF.